This entry lists 5 T cell receptor beta chains sequenced from one sample in a study of blood T cell repertoires in COVID-19. TCRdb's table, derived via immunoSEQ multiplex PCR, lists solely in-frame clones and lacks some. The table shows 290,000 or so clones, with about 90% occurring only once. Sequencing was done on a sample of peripheral blood. These receptor sequences come from a man aged 18 to 30 with active or convalescent COVID-19.

The V and J genes are TRBV11-1 and TRBJ2-2; a possible D gene is TRBD1 (6 bases). Germline CDR1 reads SGHAT; CDR2 reads FQDESV (reference sequence). This CDR3 is built from 16 residues. Trimming left V 6 bases short and J 0 bases short, with 14 bases between. The CDR3 DNA reads TGTGCCAGCAGTTCAGGACAGCGATCGAACACCGGGGAGCTGTTTTTT. The encoded protein is CASSSGQRSNTGELFF.

The CDR3 region is CASRDRGDSYEQYF. Here the CDR3 DNA reads TGTGCCAGCAGGGACAGGGGAGACTCCTACGAGCAGTACTTC. The chain couples TRBV28 to TRBJ2-7; 9 bases line up with TRBD1. Germline-derived CDR1 and CDR2 are MDHEN and SYDVKM. V trimming: 6 bases; J trimming: 0 bases; junction bases outside the gene matches: 3. There are 14 residues in the CDR3.

This clone was recorded once. The J gene is TRBJ2-1, the V gene TRBV28, with a weak D call TRBD2 (5 bases). This CDR3 contains 12 residues. Germline V CDR1 and CDR2: MDHEN, SYDVKM. Trimming pared 8 bases from V and 4 bases from J, leaving 9 bases between. CDR3 DNA sequence: TGTGCCAGCGGTGAGGGATACAATGAGCAGTTCTTC. Residues: CASGEGYNEQFF.

The rearrangement uses TRBV6-6 and TRBJ2-4, with 8 bases lining up with TRBD1. The germline V gene has CDR1 MNHNY and CDR2 SVGAGI (reference sequence). The CDR3 totals 15 residues. V lost 5 bases to trimming and J lost 3 bases; unmatched junction nucleotides: 6. The CDR3 DNA reads TGTGCCAGCAGTCCCCTCGACAGGGGCAAAAACATTCAGTACTTC. Protein sequence: CASSPLDRGKNIQYF.

V gene TRBV27 combines with J gene TRBJ1-5; tentative D call: TRBD1 (5 bases). The CDR3 covers 12 residues. The germline V gene encodes CDR1 MNHEY and CDR2 SMNVEV (reference sequence). V gave up 4 bases and J gave up 9 bases, with 10 bases separating them. The CDR3, as DNA: TGTGCCAGCAGTTCGAGCGGGGCGCCCCAGCATTTT. Translation: CASSSSGAPQHF.